Detailed here is one T cell receptor beta chain. This clonotype has more than one count but fewer than ten. No antigen is known for it. No per-base quality is available; no much larger clone lies one base away. The receptor library was made with PCR. DNA from cultured CD4+ T cells was subjected to TCR sequencing with the Oncomine TCR Beta short-read assay at the Johns Hopkins FTIC core. Genomic DNA was extracted from the cultured CD4+ T cells with the QIAamp micro DNA kit. The Oncomine TCR Beta libraries from cultured CD4+ T cells were pooled using unique dual indexes and then sequenced on an Illumina iSeq 100. The paper's data handling went like this. Non-productive sequences were removed, and CDR3s not starting with C, not ending with F or W, or shorter than 7 amino acids were discarded. The MANAFEST web application was used to identify antigen-specific clonotypes by comparing peptide-stimulated wells against reference wells and other culture wells. An FDR below 0.05, an odds ratio above 5, and a productive frequency above 0.1% in at least two of three replicate wells were required for clones to be considered positive. A clonotype was classed as cross-reactive if the clonotype showed significant expansion both in SARS-CoV-2 spike wells and in at least one common cold coronavirus spike condition. Levenshtein distances (stringdist) and unrooted phylogenetic trees (ape) in R version 3.6.1 were used to assess CDR3 homology. TCRdb passed the public sequencing reads through fastp at Q25 and MiXCR, retaining productive beta sequences. Entries are consolidated by CDR3 protein sequence, retaining the most common genes and DNA. These V and J calls rely on TCRdb rather than the paper's analysis. Recorded for this sample are just under 10,000 distinct CDR3 sequences; 30% to 45% of them occurred a single time. The biggest ten clones account for roughly 8% of the sample.

The germline ends are 10 bases apart after V is trimmed by 5 bases and J by 6 bases. CDR1 and CDR2 were assigned from the germline V gene as SGHVS and FQNEAQ. From the cysteine up to the phenylalanine, the CDR3 has a length of 13 residues. Solely the CDR3 DNA is kept, with 39 bases framed from the first base. The treatment or condition tag for this specimen amounts to: approximately nine-day PBMC culture with coronavirus spike peptide pools or control peptides (ViraFEST assay). CD4+ T cells from unexposed donors were collected before the COVID-19 pandemic (2011-2018). The ViraFEST assay was used in the study, in which antigen-specific T cells were expanded with peptide pools and expanded clonotypes were subsequently identified by TCR sequencing. Each well held 2.1 million or so PBMCs cultured in IMDM containing roughly 5% human AB serum and approximately 9.8 IU/ml IL-2, with roughly 9.2 ug/ml peptide pools added. On days 3 and 7, half of the culture medium was replaced with fresh IL-2-containing medium. Once the cells had been in culture for around ten days, the EasySep CD4+ T cell isolation kit was used to isolate CD4+ T cells by negative selection. As far as cell numbers permitted, CD4+ T cells from unexposed donors were tested for reactivity against SARS-CoV-2 S and N as well as four spike pools from common cold coronaviruses. Ficoll-Paque Plus gradient centrifugation was used to isolate PBMCs from whole blood, and the isolated PBMCs were then either used fresh or cryopreserved at -140C. Triplicate wells were generally used for each culture condition. The leukapheresis product for the unexposed donors was obtained through commercial purchase.

This record belongs to a study of vaccination and CD4 T cells after COVID-19 (dated by TCRdb to 2022 to 2024). Describing the broader study: The convalescent cohort comprised six males and four females, including two Hispanic individuals, seven Caucasians, two Asians and one multiracial person. Culture stimuli were overlapping spike peptide pools from SARS-CoV-2 and from the common cold coronaviruses HCoV-NL63, HCoV-OC43 and HCoV-229E. Control cultures used a CEFX viral epitope pool as positive control, an HIV-1 Nef peptide pool as negative control, or no peptide. At the TCR clonotype level, an earlier paper using these donors assessed memory CD4+ T cell crossreactivity between SARS-CoV-2 and common cold coronavirus spike proteins. Post-COVID blood samples from convalescent patients were collected a median of around 100 days after diagnosis, with a range of 35 to 161 days. The time from the second vaccine dose to post-vaccine blood sampling had a median of around 72 days and ranged from about 13 to 250 days. Participants got two doses of the Pfizer-BioNTech BNT162b2 vaccine (n=8) or two doses of the Moderna mRNA-1273 vaccine (n=2). In around 10 COVID-19 convalescent patients and a few infection-naive healthy vaccine recipients, researchers compared the spike-specific CD4+ TCR repertoire from before mRNA vaccination with the repertoire from after. The study at large found these results: Relatively few convalescent patients were included in the study, and early timepoints after natural infection were not analyzed. Among convalescent patients, a median roughly 90% of the SARS-CoV-2-reactive clones seen after vaccination appeared only after vaccination, which suggests priming specific to the vaccine. The median count of SARS-CoV-2-reactive clonotypes went up from around 21 after infection to 38 after vaccination, although the change was not significant. In convalescent patients, nearly all vaccine-specific clones (304 of 307) were found to be mono-reactive for SARS-CoV-2 spike rather than cross-reactive with common cold coronaviruses.

This TCR was recovered from a human donor in good health. The chain joins TRBV7-8 to TRBJ2-2, and the D gene may be TRBD2, 6 bases matching. The sample consisted of CD4+ T cells from blood, cultured in vitro. DNA sequence: TGTGCCAGCAGCCGAAGGGAGGCCGGGGAGCTGTTTTTT. It is translated as CASSRREAGELFF.